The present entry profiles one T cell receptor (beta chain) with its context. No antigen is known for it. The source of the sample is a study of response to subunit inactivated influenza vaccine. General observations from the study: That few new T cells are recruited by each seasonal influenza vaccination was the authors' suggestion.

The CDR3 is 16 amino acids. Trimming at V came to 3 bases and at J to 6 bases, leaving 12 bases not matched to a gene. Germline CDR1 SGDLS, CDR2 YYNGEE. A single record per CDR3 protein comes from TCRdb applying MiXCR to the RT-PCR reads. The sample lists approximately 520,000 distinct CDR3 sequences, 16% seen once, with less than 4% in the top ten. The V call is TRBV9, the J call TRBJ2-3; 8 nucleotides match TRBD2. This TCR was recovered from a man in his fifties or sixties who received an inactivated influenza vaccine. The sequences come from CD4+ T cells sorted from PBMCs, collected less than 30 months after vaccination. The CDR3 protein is CASSASVVAGLDTQYF. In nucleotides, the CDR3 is TGTGCCAGCAGCGCCTCCGTCGTAGCGGGACTGGATACGCAGTATTTT.